The source of this T cell receptor beta chain is a study of response to subunit inactivated influenza vaccine. Study outcomes and limitations: The authors suggested that few new T cells are recruited per seasonal influenza vaccination.

TCRdb analysed the RT-PCR reads with MiXCR anew, one entry per CDR3 protein. The table has 450,000 to 550,000 distinct CDR3 sequences, about 25% seen once. The V and J ends lost 5 bases and 0 bases, in that order; junction bases with no gene match: 12. Germline V CDR1 and CDR2: SGHAT, FQNNGV. The CDR3 is made up of 17 amino acids. As regards this clonotype: What it binds is unknown.

Sequencing used CD4+ T cells sorted from PBMCs, obtained less than 6 days after vaccination. The chain employs TRBV11-2 and TRBJ2-7, with 8 bases aligning to TRBD1. The TCR was taken from a man aged 50-60 years who received an inactivated influenza vaccine. The CDR3 DNA reads TGTGCCAGCAGCCGATCCAGCGTGGGGACAGGCTCCTACGAGCAGTACTTC. Its translation is CASSRSSVGTGSYEQYF.